These 32 T cell receptor beta chains were sequenced from one sample in a study of beta chain features in type 1 diabetes. Study-level points and caveats: For Type 1 diabetes patients, all four CD4+ subsets carried TCRB CDR3s that were moderately but significantly shorter.

Expressed TCRB transcripts were sequenced because the entire RNA isolate underwent reverse transcription. Assay: immunoSEQ multiplex PCR; the TCRdb copy retains only in-frame clones and omits some. The sample yields fewer than 350,000 clones, over 14% seen once. The antigens of these receptors remain unknown. Sequencing was carried out using naive CD4+ T cells from blood. The origin of the receptors is a man aged 18 to 30 with type 1 diabetes.

The gene calls are TRBV29-1 and TRBJ1-5; the D is unclear. V was clipped by 7 bases and J by 3 bases, with 13 bases between them. Germline CDR1 reads SQVTM; CDR2 reads ANQGSEA. CDR3 length: 13 residues. The CDR3 DNA is TGCAGCGCCGCGGGAGGGATCAATCAGCCCCAGCATTTT. Residues: CSAAGGINQPQHF.

This rearrangement joins TRBV5-1 to TRBJ2-1; D possibly corresponds to TRBD1 (5 bases). CDR3 length: 15 amino acids. Germline V gene lookup returns CDR1 SGHRS and CDR2 YFSETQ. V was trimmed by 0 bases and J by 3 bases, leaving 10 bases between them. CDR3 residues: CASSLAQGHYNEQFF. The DNA of the CDR3 is TGCGCCAGCAGCTTGGCCCAGGGCCACTACAATGAGCAGTTCTTC. The full variable domain, with the rest looked up from reference TRBV5-1 and TRBJ2-1, is KAGVTQTPRYLIKTRGQQVTLSCSPISGHRSVSWYQQTPGQGLQFLFEYFSETQRNKGNFPGRFSGRQFSNSRSEMNVSTLELGDSALYLCASSLAQGHYNEQFFGPGTRLTVL.

The chain employs TRBV18 and TRBJ2-3; 8 positions match TRBD2. Trimming at V came to 1 base and at J to 4 bases, leaving 13 bases not matched to a gene. The CDR3 has 18 amino acids. Germline CDR1 reads KGHSH; CDR2 reads LQKENI. CDR3 DNA sequence: TGTGCCAGCTCACCACGGGCTAGCGGGCCAGAGGGCCCAGATACGCAGTATTTT. Translating gives CASSPRASGPEGPDTQYF.

This clone was counted only a few times. The chain has TRBV6-5 and TRBJ2-1; no clear D gene. Between the trimmed V and J ends, which lost 0 bases and 6 bases, there was a span of 15 bases. The CDR3 contains 16 residues. Germline V gene lookup returns CDR1 MNHEY and CDR2 SVGAGI. In DNA, the CDR3 is TGTGCCAGCAGTTACTCGTTGGGCCAAGACGGCAATGAGCAGTTCTTC. It translates to CASSYSLGQDGNEQFF.

The V call is TRBV7-8, the J call TRBJ1-5; D unresolved. Looked up from germline, CDR1 is SGHVS and CDR2 is FQNEAQ. The ends were cut back, 5 bases at V and 3 bases at J, with 14 bases in the middle. The CDR3 consists of 15 residues. In nucleotides, the CDR3 is TGTGCCAGCAGCCGCGGAAGGCTACTCAATCAGCCCCAGCATTTT. Its protein is CASSRGRLLNQPQHF.

This clone was recorded at least ten times. One end of the junction fails to match germline, which may point to a read error. This chain connects TRBV29-1 to TRBJ2-1; TRBD1 matches 7 bases. The CDR3 extends over 10 amino acids. Germline-derived CDR1 and CDR2 are SQVTM and ANQGSEA. The CDR3 region is CSATGQERFF. DNA of the CDR3: TGCAGCGCCACAGGACAGGAGCGGTTCTTC.

The rearrangement uses TRBV2 and TRBJ2-3; tentatively, D is TRBD1 (5 bases). The germline CDR1 and CDR2 sequences are SNHLY and FYNNEI. Trimming cost V 1 base and J 4 bases, with 9 bases left between them. The length of the CDR3 is 14 residues. CDR3 in DNA: TGTGCCAGCAGTGAAGGGGGCTTGCCAGATACGCAGTATTTT. Its protein product is CASSEGGLPDTQYF.

This clone was seen only a few times. The chain joins TRBV30 to TRBJ2-3; TRBD1 aligns across 7 bases. The CDR3 is made up of 14 amino acids. The germline V gene encodes CDR1 GTSNPN and CDR2 SVGIG (reference sequence). V lost 8 bases, J lost 1 base, and 9 bases stayed unmatched. The CDR3 region has the DNA TGTGCCGGTAACCCAGGACAGGGCACAGATACGCAGTATTTT. Its translation is CAGNPGQGTDTQYF. The variable domain in full, with the rest retrieved from reference TRBV30 and TRBJ2-3, is SQTIHQWPATLVQPVGSPLSLECTVEGTSNPNLYWYRQAAGRGLQLLFYSVGIGQISSEVPQNLSASRPQDRQFILSSKKLLLSDSGFYLCAGNPGQGTDTQYFGPGTRLTVL.

CDR3 DNA sequence: TGTGCCAGCAGCTCCGACAGGGCGTCAGGCTACACCTTC. Encoded protein: CASSSDRASGYTF. The V call is TRBV25-1, the J call TRBJ1-2; 7 bases are shared with TRBD1. Germline V CDR1 and CDR2: MGHDK, SYGVNS. CDR3 size: 13 residues. Trimming cost V 6 bases and J 8 bases; bases outside gene matches: 9.

This clone was picked up a small number of times. The chain joins TRBV5-4 to TRBJ2-5, with D possibly TRBD2 on 5 matching bases. The CDR3 loop spans 18 amino acids. V shed 6 bases and J shed 0 bases, with 24 bases lying between them. Germline V gene sequence: CDR1 SGHNT, CDR2 YYREEE (reference sequence). The chain's CDR3 is CASTPVGSGSDYQETQYF. For the CDR3, the DNA is TGTGCCAGCACCCCTGTTGGGAGCGGCAGCGACTACCAAGAGACCCAGTACTTC.

This chain joins TRBV5-1 and TRBJ2-4, with 8 bases that match TRBD2. CDR3 size: 16 residues. Trimming took 4 bases from V and 1 from J; bases not matched to a gene: 7. Germline CDR1 reads SGHRS; CDR2 reads YFSETQ. CDR3 protein: CASSINPGGAKNIQYF. The CDR3 DNA follows: TGCGCCAGCAGCATCAACCCGGGGGGGGCCAAAAACATTCAGTACTTC.

The CDR3 nucleotides read TGTGCTAGTGGTTTTACACAGGGGAGTGAAGCTTTCTTT. It translates to CASGFTQGSEAFF. The chain uses TRBV12-5 and TRBJ1-1; 7 bases agree with TRBD1. Trimming removed 3 bases from V and 7 bases from J; junction bases left unmatched: 5. CDR3 length: 13 residues. The germline V gene has CDR1 LGHNT and CDR2 FRNRAP.

Only a few counts were recorded for this clone. The rearrangement joins TRBV6-1 to TRBJ2-7; TRBD1 matches at 8 bases. CDR1 and CDR2 from the germline V gene are MNHNS and SASEGT. The CDR3 sequence is 15 residues long. Trimming cost V 7 bases and J 2 bases; bases outside gene matches: 10. CDR3 amino acids: CASKISQGATYEQYF. For the CDR3, the DNA is TGTGCCAGCAAGATATCCCAGGGGGCCACCTACGAGCAGTACTTC.

This clone showed up just once. Written as DNA, the CDR3 is TGTGCCAGCGCTAAGAGGGAGTATAGTACGCAGTATTTT. Translation: CASAKREYSTQYF. The chain links TRBV5-8 to TRBJ2-3; weak D call: TRBD2 (5 bases). The CDR3 covers 13 residues. From germline, CDR1 is SGHTS and CDR2 YDEGEE. V lost 7 bases and J lost 8, with 17 bases in between.

The chain has TRBV4-3 and TRBJ1-5; weak D call: TRBD1 (5 bases). Trimming shortened V by 0 bases and J by 2 bases, and 11 bases separated the two germline ends. The CDR3 consists of 16 residues. Germline loops: CDR1 LGHNA, CDR2 YSLEER. The CDR3 sequence is CASSQDAGLGNQPQHF. CDR3 DNA sequence: TGCGCCAGCAGCCAAGACGCAGGGTTAGGCAATCAGCCCCAGCATTTT.

This clone was counted between two and nine times. The CDR3 sequence is CAWTFSDGRTSYEQYF. The DNA of the CDR3 is TGTGCCTGGACCTTTTCTGACGGGAGGACCTCCTACGAGCAGTACTTC. This chain connects TRBV30 to TRBJ2-7; 7 nucleotides match TRBD2. CDR1 is GTSNPN and CDR2 is SVGIG in the germline V gene (reference sequence). There are 16 residues in the CDR3. V was pared by 4 bases and J by 0 bases, with 12 bases of the junction left unmatched.

The rearrangement links TRBV10-3 to TRBJ2-3; 8 bases agree with TRBD2. Germline CDR1 reads ENHRY; CDR2 reads SYGVKD. CDR3 length: 13 residues. V shed 3 bases, J shed 4 bases, and the junction held 0 bases outside the gene matches. The CDR3 nucleotides are TGTGCCATCAGTGAACTAGCGGCAGATACGCAGTATTTT. It codes for CAISELAADTQYF.

Remarks on this clone: The same CDR3 is also encoded by other DNA sequences in this sample. V gene TRBV30 combines with J gene TRBJ2-3; 8 bases are shared with TRBD2. V trimming: 0 bases; J trimming: 1 base; junction bases outside the gene matches: 0. Germline CDR1 reads GTSNPN; CDR2 reads SVGIG (reference sequence). This CDR3 contains 14 residues. The CDR3: CAWSVSGGTDTQYF. The CDR3 DNA sequence: TGTGCCTGGAGTGTTAGCGGGGGCACAGATACGCAGTATTTT.

This clone was detected a few times. The rearrangement links TRBV23-1 to TRBJ2-1; tentative D call: TRBD1 (5 bases). TRBV23-1 is recorded as an ORF, its role being uncertain. The CDR3 is 19 amino acids. V shed 0 bases and J shed 3 bases, with 21 bases lying between them. CDR3 sequence reads: CASSQSVEQAAWGYNEQFF. In DNA, the CDR3 is TGCGCCAGCAGTCAATCTGTTGAACAGGCCGCTTGGGGCTACAATGAGCAGTTCTTC.

V is TRBV5-6 and J is TRBJ1-6; no firm D call. This CDR3 is built from 17 residues. V lost 4 bases and J lost 0, with 14 bases in between. Germline-derived CDR1 and CDR2 are SGHDT and YYEEEE. The CDR3 spells CASSETRISSYNSPLHF. In DNA, the CDR3 is TGTGCCAGCAGCGAGACACGGATTAGCTCCTATAATTCACCCCTCCACTTT.

CDR3 in DNA: TGTGCCAGCAGCTTAGGCGGGACTAGCGGCTACGAGCAGTACTTC. Its protein is CASSLGGTSGYEQYF. This sequence joins TRBV11-3 and TRBJ2-7; 11 positions match TRBD2. This CDR3 comprises 15 residues. Germline trimming cut 1 base from V and 3 bases from J; bases unmatched to any gene: 2. The germline V gene encodes CDR1 SGHNT and CDR2 YENEEA. The full variable domain, its missing parts supplied by reference TRBV11-3 and TRBJ2-7, is EAGVVQSPRYKIIEKKQPVAFWCNPISGHNTLYWYLQNLGQGPELLIRYENEEAVDDSQLPKDRFSAERLKGVDSTLKIQPAELGDSAVYLCASSLGGTSGYEQYFGPGTRLTVT.

The chain couples TRBV15 to TRBJ2-1; weak D call: TRBD1 (6 bases). V was clipped by 5 bases and J by 5 bases, with 13 bases between them. The CDR3 has 14 residues. The germline V gene encodes CDR1 LNHNV and CDR2 YYDKDF (reference sequence). The CDR3 DNA sequence: TGTGCCACCAGCTACCAATACAGGGACAATGAGCAGTTCTTC. Translated: CATSYQYRDNEQFF.

This clone appeared a few times. The chain is built from TRBV28 and TRBJ1-1; no firm D call. The CDR3 consists of 12 residues. The germline CDR1 and CDR2 sequences are MDHEN and SYDVKM. V shed 6 bases and J shed 0 bases, with 5 bases lying between them. Here the CDR3 reads CASRSMNTEAFF. The DNA of the CDR3 is TGTGCCAGCAGATCAATGAACACTGAAGCTTTCTTT.

This clone was seen a few times. J is TRBJ1-2 and V is TRBV5-1, with 7 bases fitting TRBD1. CDR1 and CDR2 from the germline V gene are SGHRS and YFSETQ. The CDR3 runs 14 residues. The V and J ends lost 1 base and 7 bases, in that order; junction bases with no gene match: 7. The CDR3 DNA sequence: TGCGCCAGCAGCTTGAACGTAGGGGGCACTGGCTACACCTTC. Its translation is CASSLNVGGTGYTF. Full variable domain (missing parts from reference TRBV5-1 and TRBJ1-2): KAGVTQTPRYLIKTRGQQVTLSCSPISGHRSVSWYQQTPGQGLQFLFEYFSETQRNKGNFPGRFSGRQFSNSRSEMNVSTLELGDSALYLCASSLNVGGTGYTFGSGTRLTVV.

This chain links TRBV2 with TRBJ1-4; the D is unclear. The CDR3 spans 14 residues. Germline V CDR1 and CDR2: SNHLY, FYNNEI. Trimming removed 6 bases from V and 5 bases from J, with 13 bases in between. The CDR3 reads CASSLGSRNEKLFF. CDR3 DNA sequence: TGTGCCAGCAGCCTCGGGTCAAGAAATGAAAAACTGTTTTTT.

The V and J genes are TRBV27 and TRBJ2-1; TRBD2 agrees at 9 bases. With 7 bases clipped from V and 3 bases from J, the junction kept 4 bases outside the gene matches. The CDR3 is 14 amino acids. Germline V gene data show CDR1 as MNHEY and CDR2 as SMNVEV (reference sequence). CDR3 bases: TGTGCCAGCAAGCTAGCGGGGTTCTACAATGAGCAGTTCTTC. Amino acid sequence: CASKLAGFYNEQFF.

This clone was picked up a small number of times. The chain carries TRBV18 and TRBJ2-7; a weak D match, TRBD2 (6 bases). This CDR3 is 14 amino acids long. Trimming stripped 8 bases from V and 0 bases from J, with 14 bases between. CDR1 and CDR2 (germline): KGHSH, LQKENI. The CDR3 region has the DNA TGTGCCAGCCACCCTTCCGGGAGCTCCTACGAGCAGTACTTC. Residues: CASHPSGSSYEQYF.

The rearrangement joins TRBV11-2 to TRBJ2-3; 14 nucleotides align to TRBD2. V lost 4 bases, J lost 4 bases, and 7 bases stayed unmatched. The CDR3 length is 17 residues. CDR1 SGHAT and CDR2 FQNNGV come from the germline V gene. CDR3 amino acids: CASSSRPGLAGADTQYF. CDR3 DNA: TGTGCCAGCAGCTCTCGCCCGGGACTAGCGGGAGCAGATACGCAGTATTTT.

This clone has a handful of counts. This chain joins TRBV18 and TRBJ2-7; 9 positions match TRBD1. The trim removed 3 bases at V and 6 bases at J, leaving 6 bases unmatched. The CDR3 has 14 amino acids. Looked up from germline, CDR1 is KGHSH and CDR2 is LQKENI. The CDR3 DNA is TGTGCCAGCTCACCCGGGACAGGGACGGCCGAGCAGTACTTC. It codes for CASSPGTGTAEQYF.

The chain uses TRBV5-1 and TRBJ2-2, with TRBD2 matching over 10 bases. The CDR3 covers 15 residues. CDR1 is SGHRS and CDR2 is YFSETQ in the germline V gene. With V trimmed by 0 bases and J by 9 bases, 5 bases remained unmatched. The CDR3, as DNA: TGCGCCAGCAGCTTGGCTAGCGGGGGTAGCCGGGAGCTGTTTTTT. Protein product: CASSLASGGSRELFF.

This clone has a handful of counts. The chain joins TRBV7-8 to TRBJ2-1; 8 bases are a match to TRBD2. Germline CDR1 SGHVS, CDR2 FQNEAQ. This CDR3 has 16 amino acids. The V and J ends lost 5 bases and 5 bases, in that order; junction bases with no gene match: 11. The CDR3 spells CASSRTRTSSHNEQFF. The CDR3 DNA sequence: TGTGCCAGCAGCCGCACCAGGACTAGCTCACACAATGAGCAGTTCTTC. Combining the CDR3 with reference TRBV7-8 and TRBJ2-1 gives the whole variable domain GAGVSQSPRYKVAKRGQDVALRCDPISGHVSLFWYQQALGQGPEFLTYFQNEAQLDKSGLPSDRFFAERPEGSVSTLKIQRTQQEDSAVYLCASSRTRTSSHNEQFFGPGTRLTVL.

This chain connects TRBV7-2 to TRBJ1-2, with a tentative D call TRBD1 (5 bases). The V end was cut by 2 bases, the J end by 6 bases, with 13 bases between. This CDR3 contains 14 residues. The germline gives CDR1 SGHTA, CDR2 FQGNSA. CDR3 DNA sequence: TGTGCCAGCAGCTTATTGCGGGGACTCGATGGCTACACCTTC. Translating it yields CASSLLRGLDGYTF.